This T cell receptor (beta chain) came from a study of human CD8 memory T cell subsets. This clonotype is medium-sized (0.01 to 0.1%) by frequency. What it binds is not known. CDR3 length: 12 residues. Germline CDR1 and CDR2: SQVTM and ANQGSEA. Healthy-donor buffy coats yielded the PBMC. Study-level results: The study sequenced T cell receptor beta chains alone. Minimally overlapping with each other were the repertoires of precursor exhausted and stem-like memory T cells. From the Chao1 estimates, stem-like memory T cells appeared to be more diverse than precursor exhausted T cells.

The authors made TCR beta libraries using UMI-labeled 5' RACE. TCRdb derives one entry per CDR3 protein from the 5' RACE reads, leaving out DNA. Recorded here are about 20,000 distinct CDR3 sequences; the top ten clones represent about 5%. The V and J genes are TRBV29-1 and TRBJ1-2. The receptor comes from a human donor in good health. The sequenced sample consisted of CD8+ T cells from PBMCs. The CDR3 here is CSVFSANYGYTF.